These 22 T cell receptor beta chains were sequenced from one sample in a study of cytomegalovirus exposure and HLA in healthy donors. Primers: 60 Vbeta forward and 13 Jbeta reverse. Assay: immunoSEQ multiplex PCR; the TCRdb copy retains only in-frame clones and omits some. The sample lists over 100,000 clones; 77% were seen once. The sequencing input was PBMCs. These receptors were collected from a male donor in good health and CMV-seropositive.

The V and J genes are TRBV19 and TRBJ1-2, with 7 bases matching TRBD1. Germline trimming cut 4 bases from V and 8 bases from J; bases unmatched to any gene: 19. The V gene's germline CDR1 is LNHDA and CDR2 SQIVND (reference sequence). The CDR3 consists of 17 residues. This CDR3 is CASSTVPGQRGRRGYTF. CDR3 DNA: TGTGCCAGTAGTACCGTCCCGGGACAGCGAGGCCGAAGGGGCTACACCTTC.

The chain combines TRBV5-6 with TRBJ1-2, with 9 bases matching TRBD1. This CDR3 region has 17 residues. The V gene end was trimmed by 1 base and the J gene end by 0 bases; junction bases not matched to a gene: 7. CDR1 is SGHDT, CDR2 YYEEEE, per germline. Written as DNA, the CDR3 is TGTGCCAGCAGCTTGCTCGGGACAGGGTTGGCTAACTATGGCTACACCTTC. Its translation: CASSLLGTGLANYGYTF.

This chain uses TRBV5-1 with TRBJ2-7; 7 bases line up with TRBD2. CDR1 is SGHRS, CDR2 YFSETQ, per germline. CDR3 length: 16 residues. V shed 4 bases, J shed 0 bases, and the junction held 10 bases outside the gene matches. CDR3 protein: CASSKVSSGSSYEQYF. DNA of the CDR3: TGCGCCAGCAGCAAAGTTTCTAGCGGCTCCTCCTACGAGCAGTACTTC.

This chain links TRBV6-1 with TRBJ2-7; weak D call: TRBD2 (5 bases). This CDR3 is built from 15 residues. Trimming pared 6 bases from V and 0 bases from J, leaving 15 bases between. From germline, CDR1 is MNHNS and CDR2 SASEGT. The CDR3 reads CASSEGRASSYEQYF. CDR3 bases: TGTGCCAGCAGCGAGGGCAGAGCGAGCTCCTACGAGCAGTACTTC.

The CDR3 DNA reads TGTGCCAGCAGCGTTCCAGTGAACTATGGCTACACCTTC. It translates to CASSVPVNYGYTF. The chain has TRBV9 and TRBJ1-2; D gene ambiguous. The germline V and J ends were trimmed by 2 bases and 2 bases, with 7 bases remaining between them. Germline V gives CDR1 SGDLS, CDR2 YYNGEE. The CDR3 contains 13 residues.

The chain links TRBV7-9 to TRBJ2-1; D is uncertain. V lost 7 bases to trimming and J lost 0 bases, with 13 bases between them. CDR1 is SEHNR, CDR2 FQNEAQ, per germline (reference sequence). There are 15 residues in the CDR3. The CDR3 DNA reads TGTGCCAGCACTGCGACTGAACTCTCCTACAATGAGCAGTTCTTC. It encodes CASTATELSYNEQFF.

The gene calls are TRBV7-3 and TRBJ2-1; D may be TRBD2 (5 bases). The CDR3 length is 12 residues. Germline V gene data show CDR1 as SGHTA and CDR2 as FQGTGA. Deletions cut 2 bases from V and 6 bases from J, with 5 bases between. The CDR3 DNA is TGTGCCAGCAGCTTACGGGGCAATGAGCAGTTCTTC. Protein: CASSLRGNEQFF. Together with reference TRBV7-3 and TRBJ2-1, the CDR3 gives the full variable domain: GAGVSQTPSNKVTEKGKYVELRCDPISGHTALYWYRQSLGQGPEFLIYFQGTGAADDSGLPNDRFFAVRPEGSVSTLKIQRTERGDSAVYLCASSLRGNEQFFGPGTRLTVL.

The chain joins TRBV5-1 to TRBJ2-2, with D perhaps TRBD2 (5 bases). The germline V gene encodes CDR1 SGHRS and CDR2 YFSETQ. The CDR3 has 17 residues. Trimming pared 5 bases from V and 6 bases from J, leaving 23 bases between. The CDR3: CASSREGTILPPGELFF. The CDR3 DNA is TGCGCCAGCAGTCGAGAGGGAACGATTCTCCCGCCCGGGGAGCTGTTTTTT.

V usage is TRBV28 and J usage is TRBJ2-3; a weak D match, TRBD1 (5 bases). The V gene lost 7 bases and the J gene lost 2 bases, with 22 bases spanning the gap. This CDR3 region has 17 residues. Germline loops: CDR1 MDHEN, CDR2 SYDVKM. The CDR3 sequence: CASTLSPGRVDTDTQYF. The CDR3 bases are TGTGCCAGCACCTTATCCCCCGGCAGGGTTGACACAGATACGCAGTATTTT.

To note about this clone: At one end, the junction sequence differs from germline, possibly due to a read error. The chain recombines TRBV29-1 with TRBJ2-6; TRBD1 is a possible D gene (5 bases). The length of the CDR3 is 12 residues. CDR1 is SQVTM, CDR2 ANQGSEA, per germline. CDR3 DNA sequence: TGCAGCTTTTCTTCTGGGGCCAACGGCCTGACTTTC. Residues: CSFSSGANGLTF.

Here the CDR3 reads CASKPGQGNTEAFF. The CDR3 DNA is TGTGCCAGCAAACCGGGACAGGGGAACACTGAAGCTTTCTTT. The chain employs TRBV6-5 and TRBJ1-1; 9 nucleotides line up with TRBD1. The trim removed 7 bases at V and 1 base at J, leaving 4 bases unmatched. This CDR3 spans 14 amino acids. Germline CDR1 and CDR2: MNHEY and SVGAGI.

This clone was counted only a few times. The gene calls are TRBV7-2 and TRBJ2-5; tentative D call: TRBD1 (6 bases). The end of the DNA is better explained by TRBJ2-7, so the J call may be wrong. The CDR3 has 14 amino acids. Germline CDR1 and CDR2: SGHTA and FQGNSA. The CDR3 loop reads CASSPHTGSSEQYF. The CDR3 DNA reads TGTGCCAGCAGCCCTCACACAGGGTCGTCCGAGCAGTACTTC.

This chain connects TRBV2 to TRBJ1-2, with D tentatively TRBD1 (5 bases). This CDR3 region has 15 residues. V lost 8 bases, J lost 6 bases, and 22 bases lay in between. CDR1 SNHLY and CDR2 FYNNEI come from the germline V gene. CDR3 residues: CASGERQTSIDGYTF. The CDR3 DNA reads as TGTGCCAGCGGGGAAAGACAGACTTCGATCGATGGCTACACCTTC. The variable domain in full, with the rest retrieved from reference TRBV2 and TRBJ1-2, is EPEVTQTPSHQVTQMGQEVILRCVPISNHLYFYWYRQILGQKVEFLVSFYNNEISEKSEIFDDQFSVERPDGSNFTLKIRSTKLEDSAMYFCASGERQTSIDGYTFGSGTRLTVV.

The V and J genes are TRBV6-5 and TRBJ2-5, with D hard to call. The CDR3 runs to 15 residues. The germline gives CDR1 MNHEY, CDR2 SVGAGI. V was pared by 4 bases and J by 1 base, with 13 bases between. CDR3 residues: CASSSPRRSQETQYF. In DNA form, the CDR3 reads TGTGCCAGCAGTTCCCCGCGAAGGAGCCAAGAGACCCAGTACTTC.

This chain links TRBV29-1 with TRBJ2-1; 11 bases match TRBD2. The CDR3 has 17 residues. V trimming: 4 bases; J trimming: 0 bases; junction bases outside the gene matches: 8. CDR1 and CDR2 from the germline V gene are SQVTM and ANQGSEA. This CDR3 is CSVASGRSLSSYNEQFF. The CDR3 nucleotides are TGCAGCGTTGCTAGCGGGAGGTCTCTTAGCTCCTACAATGAGCAGTTCTTC.

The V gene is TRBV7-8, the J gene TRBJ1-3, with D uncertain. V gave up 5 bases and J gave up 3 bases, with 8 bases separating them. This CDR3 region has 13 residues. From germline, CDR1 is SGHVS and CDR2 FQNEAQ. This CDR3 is CASSRLGGNTIYF. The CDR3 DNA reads TGTGCCAGCAGCCGTCTCGGTGGAAACACCATATATTTT.

CDR3: CASSLAGTGAYEQYF. CDR3 in DNA: TGTGCCAGCAGTTTAGCCGGGACAGGGGCCTACGAGCAGTACTTC. The chain combines TRBV28 with TRBJ2-7; TRBD1 agrees at 10 bases. The CDR3 runs 15 residues. V gave up 2 bases and J gave up 2 bases; unmatched junction bases: 3. From germline, CDR1 is MDHEN and CDR2 SYDVKM. The full variable domain, with the rest looked up from reference TRBV28 and TRBJ2-7, is DVKVTQSSRYLVKRTGEKVFLECVQDMDHENMFWYRQDPGLGLRLIYFSYDVKMKEKGDIPEGYSVSREKKERFSLILESASTNQTSMYLCASSLAGTGAYEQYFGPGTRLTVT.

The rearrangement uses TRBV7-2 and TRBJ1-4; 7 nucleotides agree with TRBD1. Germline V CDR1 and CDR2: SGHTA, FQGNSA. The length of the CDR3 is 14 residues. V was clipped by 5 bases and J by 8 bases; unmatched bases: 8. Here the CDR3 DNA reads TGTGCCAGCAGCAACAGACAGGGTGGAGAAAAACTGTTTTTT. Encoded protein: CASSNRQGGEKLFF.

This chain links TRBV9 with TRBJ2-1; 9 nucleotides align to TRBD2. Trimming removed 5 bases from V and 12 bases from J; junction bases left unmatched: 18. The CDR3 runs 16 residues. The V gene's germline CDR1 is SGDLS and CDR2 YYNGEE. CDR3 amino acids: CASSPLPGTAGGWQFF. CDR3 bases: TGTGCCAGCAGTCCCCTTCCCGGGACAGCGGGGGGATGGCAGTTCTTC.

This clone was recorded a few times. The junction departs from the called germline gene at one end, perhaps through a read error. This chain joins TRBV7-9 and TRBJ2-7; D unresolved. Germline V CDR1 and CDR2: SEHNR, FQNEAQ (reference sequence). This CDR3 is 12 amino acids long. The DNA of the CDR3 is TGTTCCAGCAGCTTAGTTGCGTACGAGCAGTACTTC. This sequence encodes CSSSLVAYEQYF.

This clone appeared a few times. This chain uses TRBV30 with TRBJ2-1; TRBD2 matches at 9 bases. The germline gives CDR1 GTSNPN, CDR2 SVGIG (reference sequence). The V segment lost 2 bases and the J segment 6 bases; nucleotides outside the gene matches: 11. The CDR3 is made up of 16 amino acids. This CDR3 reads CAWSRRGGRRSNEQFF. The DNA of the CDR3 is TGTGCCTGGAGTAGGCGGGGGGGCCGTCGTAGCAATGAGCAGTTCTTC.

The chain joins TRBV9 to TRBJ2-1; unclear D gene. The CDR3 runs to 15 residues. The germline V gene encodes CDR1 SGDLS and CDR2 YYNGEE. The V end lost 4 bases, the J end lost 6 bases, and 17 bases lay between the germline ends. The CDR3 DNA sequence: TGTGCCAGCAGCCCCTTCGAGGCCATAGGCAATGAGCAGTTCTTC. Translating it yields CASSPFEAIGNEQFF.